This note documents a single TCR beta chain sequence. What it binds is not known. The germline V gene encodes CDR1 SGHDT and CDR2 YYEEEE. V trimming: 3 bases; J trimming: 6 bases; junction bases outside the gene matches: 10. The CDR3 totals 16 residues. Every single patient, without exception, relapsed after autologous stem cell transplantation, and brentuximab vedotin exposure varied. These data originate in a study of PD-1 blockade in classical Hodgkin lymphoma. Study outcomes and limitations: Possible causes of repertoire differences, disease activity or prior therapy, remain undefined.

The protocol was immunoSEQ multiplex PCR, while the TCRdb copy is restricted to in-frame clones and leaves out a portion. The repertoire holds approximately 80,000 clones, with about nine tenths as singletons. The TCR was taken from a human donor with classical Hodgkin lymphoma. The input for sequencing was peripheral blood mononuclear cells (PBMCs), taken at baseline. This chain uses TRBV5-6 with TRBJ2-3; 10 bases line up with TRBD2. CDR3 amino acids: CASSSLSGRAVDTQYF. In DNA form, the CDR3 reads TGTGCCAGCAGCTCCCTAAGCGGGAGGGCCGTGGATACGCAGTATTTT.